Sequencing of this T cell receptor (beta chain) was carried out in a study of T cell responses to AZD1222 COVID-19 vaccine. Clones were sequenced by immunoSEQ multiplex PCR, and TCRdb holds only the in-frame ones, with some missing. The sample lists 98,000 or so clones; roughly nine tenths were seen once. The CDR3 is 18 amino acids. CDR1 is LNHDA, CDR2 SQIVND, per germline (reference sequence). Trimming removed 1 base from V and 0 bases from J, with 13 bases in between. Study-level findings and limits: Donor demographics were predominantly white British with a female majority; clonal diversity may be underestimated. Spike-specific TCR depth and breadth grew after two AZD1222 doses.

About this clone itself: Its antigen is currently unknown.

The V and J genes are TRBV19 and TRBJ1-6; D may be TRBD1 (6 bases). This TCR derives from an adult in good health. The material was peripheral blood, obtained on day 0 of MenACWY control vaccination. CDR3 residues: CASSIGYRVSSYNSPLHF. The CDR3 coding sequence is TGTGCCAGTAGTATAGGCTACAGGGTCAGCTCCTATAATTCACCCCTCCACTTT.